This is a list of T cell receptor beta chains from one sample in a study of shared clonotypes between healthy human individuals. Assay used: immunoSEQ multiplex PCR; TCRdb lists only in-frame clones, some missing. The top ten hold about 1.4% of the sample, which has over a million clones, about three quarters seen once. Material: memory CD4+ T cells sorted from blood. The receptor set was obtained from a man between 18 and 29 years old in good health. The CDR3 runs from the conserved cysteine through the conserved F or W. Each record gives: clone size, CDR3 length, J gene, V gene, D gene, CDR3 protein, CDR3 DNA. D genes are given only for firm matches. The size field is filled for only some rows; it gives once, few, many or a size class.

clone_size: NA; cdr3_length: 14; j_call: TRBJ2-7; v_call: TRBV5-1; d_call: NA; cdr3_aa: CASSLSVSGGEQYF; cdr3_nt: TGCGCCAGCAGCTTGTCGGTTAGCGGAGGCGAGCAGTACTTC
clone_size: many; cdr3_length: 13; j_call: TRBJ2-2; v_call: TRBV7-3; d_call: NA; cdr3_aa: CASTDRNTGELFF; cdr3_nt: TGTGCCAGTACAGACAGAAACACCGGGGAGCTGTTTTTT
clone_size: NA; cdr3_length: 14; j_call: TRBJ2-2; v_call: TRBV6-5; d_call: NA; cdr3_aa: CASTRDSAAGELFF; cdr3_nt: TGTGCCAGCACCCGGGACTCCGCTGCCGGGGAGCTGTTTTTT
clone_size: NA; cdr3_length: 16; j_call: TRBJ2-3; v_call: TRBV7-3; d_call: NA; cdr3_aa: CASSRDSRPGADTQYF; cdr3_nt: TGTGCCAGCAGCAGGGACTCCCGCCCCGGCGCAGATACGCAGTATTTT
clone_size: NA; cdr3_length: 16; j_call: TRBJ1-1; v_call: TRBV28; d_call: NA; cdr3_aa: CASILGGVPTNTEAFF; cdr3_nt: TGTGCCAGCATCTTGGGAGGGGTCCCCACGAACACTGAAGCTTTCTTT
clone_size: NA; cdr3_length: 16; j_call: TRBJ1-1; v_call: TRBV19; d_call: TRBD1; cdr3_aa: CASSIFPDRVNTEAFF; cdr3_nt: TGTGCCAGTAGTATATTCCCGGACAGGGTGAACACTGAAGCTTTCTTT
clone_size: NA; cdr3_length: 15; j_call: TRBJ2-2; v_call: TRBV5-1; d_call: TRBD1; cdr3_aa: CASRGQGSDTGELFF; cdr3_nt: TGCGCCAGCAGAGGACAGGGGTCGGACACCGGGGAGCTGTTTTTT
clone_size: NA; cdr3_length: 11; j_call: TRBJ2-1; v_call: TRBV29-1; d_call: NA; cdr3_aa: CSVAQGTEQFF; cdr3_nt: TGCAGCGTAGCGCAGGGAACTGAGCAGTTCTTC
clone_size: few; cdr3_length: 13; j_call: TRBJ1-2; v_call: TRBV18; d_call: NA; cdr3_aa: CASSPDKNYGYTF; cdr3_nt: TGTGCCAGCTCACCCGACAAGAACTATGGCTACACCTTC
clone_size: NA; cdr3_length: 15; j_call: TRBJ2-1; v_call: TRBV9; d_call: TRBD2; cdr3_aa: CASSVEGGGINEQFF; cdr3_nt: TGTGCCAGCAGCGTAGAGGGCGGGGGGATCAATGAGCAGTTCTTC
clone_size: NA; cdr3_length: 12; j_call: TRBJ1-2; v_call: TRBV19; d_call: NA; cdr3_aa: CASSLTGGGYTF; cdr3_nt: TGTGCCAGTAGCCTGACAGGCGGTGGCTACACCTTC
clone_size: NA; cdr3_length: 14; j_call: TRBJ2-1; v_call: TRBV5-1; d_call: TRBD2; cdr3_aa: CASSLGQTSSEQFF; cdr3_nt: TGCGCCAGCAGCTTGGGACAGACTAGCAGTGAGCAGTTCTTC
clone_size: NA; cdr3_length: 15; j_call: TRBJ1-1; v_call: TRBV4-1; d_call: NA; cdr3_aa: CASSQAVQLNTEAFF; cdr3_nt: TGCGCCAGCAGCCAAGCTGTGCAACTGAACACTGAAGCTTTCTTT
clone_size: NA; cdr3_length: 11; j_call: TRBJ1-5; v_call: TRBV20-1; d_call: NA; cdr3_aa: CSAISNQPQHF; cdr3_nt: TGCAGTGCTATAAGCAATCAGCCCCAGCATTTT
clone_size: once; cdr3_length: 15; j_call: TRBJ2-2; v_call: TRBV5-1; d_call: NA; cdr3_aa: CASRRWNDWTGELFF; cdr3_nt: TGCGCCAGCAGACGGTGGAACGATTGGACCGGGGAGCTGTTTTTT
clone_size: few; cdr3_length: 14; j_call: TRBJ1-2; v_call: TRBV27; d_call: NA; cdr3_aa: CASSPRWGEGGYTF; cdr3_nt: TGTGCCAGCAGTCCACGATGGGGGGAAGGTGGCTACACCTTC
clone_size: few; cdr3_length: 13; j_call: TRBJ1-2; v_call: TRBV10-3; d_call: NA; cdr3_aa: CAISESGIDGYTF; cdr3_nt: TGTGCCATCAGTGAGTCAGGGATAGATGGCTACACCTTC
clone_size: NA; cdr3_length: 12; j_call: TRBJ1-2; v_call: TRBV28; d_call: NA; cdr3_aa: CASSQGTGGYTF; cdr3_nt: TGTGCCAGCAGTCAGGGGACGGGCGGCTACACCTTC
clone_size: NA; cdr3_length: 14; j_call: TRBJ2-5; v_call: TRBV5-4; d_call: NA; cdr3_aa: CASSLKDGQETQYF; cdr3_nt: TGTGCCAGCAGCTTGAAGGACGGCCAAGAGACCCAGTACTTC
clone_size: NA; cdr3_length: 16; j_call: TRBJ1-1; v_call: TRBV28; d_call: TRBD1; cdr3_aa: CASSLMDREENTEAFF; cdr3_nt: TGTGCCAGCAGTCTAATGGACAGGGAAGAGAACACTGAAGCTTTCTTT
clone_size: NA; cdr3_length: 15; j_call: TRBJ1-5; v_call: TRBV30; d_call: NA; cdr3_aa: CAWSLGPLFGQPQHF; cdr3_nt: TGTGCCTGGAGTTTAGGACCTCTTTTCGGTCAGCCCCAGCATTTT
clone_size: NA; cdr3_length: 16; j_call: TRBJ1-1; v_call: TRBV30; d_call: TRBD1; cdr3_aa: CAWSVHTGGSNTEAFF; cdr3_nt: TGTGCCTGGAGTGTACATACAGGGGGATCGAACACTGAAGCTTTCTTT
clone_size: NA; cdr3_length: 14; j_call: TRBJ2-1; v_call: TRBV5-1; d_call: TRBD1; cdr3_aa: CASSLRTGGYEQFF; cdr3_nt: TGCGCCAGCAGCTTGAGGACAGGGGGCTATGAGCAGTTCTTC
clone_size: NA; cdr3_length: 14; j_call: TRBJ1-4; v_call: TRBV30; d_call: TRBD1; cdr3_aa: CAWSDRGRNEKLFF; cdr3_nt: TGTGCCTGGAGTGACAGGGGGCGTAATGAAAAACTGTTTTTT
clone_size: NA; cdr3_length: 11; j_call: TRBJ1-1; v_call: TRBV6-1; d_call: NA; cdr3_aa: CATTGNTEAFF; cdr3_nt: TGTGCCACTACGGGGAACACTGAAGCTTTCTTT
clone_size: once; cdr3_length: 11; j_call: TRBJ2-1; v_call: TRBV20-1; d_call: NA; cdr3_aa: CSARGLGEQFF; cdr3_nt: TGCAGTGCTAGAGGTTTGGGTGAGCAGTTCTTC
clone_size: NA; cdr3_length: 15; j_call: TRBJ1-3; v_call: TRBV6-1; d_call: NA; cdr3_aa: CASSERINSGNTIYF; cdr3_nt: TGTGCCAGCAGTGAGCGAATTAACTCTGGAAACACCATATATTTT
clone_size: NA; cdr3_length: 14; j_call: TRBJ2-2; v_call: TRBV30; d_call: TRBD2; cdr3_aa: CAWSIGGYTGELFF; cdr3_nt: TGTGCCTGGAGTATCGGGGGGTACACCGGGGAGCTGTTTTTT
clone_size: NA; cdr3_length: 15; j_call: TRBJ2-3; v_call: TRBV10-3; d_call: TRBD2; cdr3_aa: CAISEWAGAGDTQYF; cdr3_nt: TGTGCCATCAGTGAGTGGGCGGGAGCAGGAGATACGCAGTATTTT
clone_size: NA; cdr3_length: 13; j_call: TRBJ2-5; v_call: TRBV19; d_call: NA; cdr3_aa: CASSIAFQETQYF; cdr3_nt: TGTGCCAGTAGTATAGCGTTCCAAGAGACCCAGTACTTC
clone_size: NA; cdr3_length: 16; j_call: TRBJ2-2; v_call: TRBV28; d_call: TRBD1; cdr3_aa: CASSLWGQMNTGELFF; cdr3_nt: TGTGCCAGCAGTTTGTGGGGACAGATGAACACCGGGGAGCTGTTTTTT
clone_size: NA; cdr3_length: 12; j_call: TRBJ1-5; v_call: TRBV19; d_call: NA; cdr3_aa: CASRFEAQPQHF; cdr3_nt: TGTGCCAGTAGATTTGAAGCGCAGCCCCAGCATTTT
clone_size: once; cdr3_length: 16; j_call: TRBJ2-3; v_call: TRBV5-1; d_call: TRBD2; cdr3_aa: CASSLVSGGLGNTQYF; cdr3_nt: TGCGCCAGCAGCTTGGTTAGCGGGGGGCTGGGGAATACGCAGTATTTT
clone_size: NA; cdr3_length: 15; j_call: TRBJ1-3; v_call: TRBV7-6; d_call: TRBD1; cdr3_aa: CASSAGTGVGNTIYF; cdr3_nt: TGTGCCAGCAGCGCCGGGACAGGGGTTGGAAACACCATATATTTT
clone_size: NA; cdr3_length: 16; j_call: TRBJ1-1; v_call: TRBV19; d_call: NA; cdr3_aa: CASSAGALGAGTEAFF; cdr3_nt: TGTGCCAGTAGTGCAGGGGCACTCGGGGCAGGTACTGAAGCTTTCTTT
clone_size: once; cdr3_length: 12; j_call: TRBJ1-5; v_call: TRBV19; d_call: NA; cdr3_aa: CASSWSNQPQHF; cdr3_nt: TGTGCCAGTAGTTGGAGCAATCAGCCCCAGCATTTT
clone_size: NA; cdr3_length: 15; j_call: TRBJ1-4; v_call: TRBV29-1; d_call: TRBD1; cdr3_aa: CSVESWDRGREKLFF; cdr3_nt: TGCAGCGTTGAATCTTGGGACAGGGGGCGTGAAAAACTGTTTTTT
clone_size: many; cdr3_length: 14; j_call: TRBJ1-4; v_call: TRBV7-9; d_call: NA; cdr3_aa: CASSPQGGGEKLFF; cdr3_nt: TGTGCCAGCAGCCCTCAGGGAGGGGGTGAAAAACTGTTTTTT
clone_size: many; cdr3_length: 14; j_call: TRBJ2-7; v_call: TRBV5-6; d_call: NA; cdr3_aa: CASSLGQWALEQYF; cdr3_nt: TGTGCCAGCAGCTTGGGACAGTGGGCCCTCGAGCAGTACTTC
clone_size: few; cdr3_length: 15; j_call: TRBJ2-3; v_call: TRBV7-9; d_call: TRBD2; cdr3_aa: CASSLPTSGRDTQYF; cdr3_nt: TGTGCCAGCAGCTTACCGACTAGCGGGAGGGATACGCAGTATTTT
clone_size: NA; cdr3_length: 19; j_call: TRBJ2-1; v_call: TRBV5-1; d_call: TRBD2; cdr3_aa: CASSLEILAGGSSYNEQFF; cdr3_nt: TGCGCCAGCAGCTTGGAGATACTAGCGGGCGGCAGCTCCTACAATGAGCAGTTCTTC
clone_size: NA; cdr3_length: 13; j_call: TRBJ1-3; v_call: TRBV6-5; d_call: TRBD1; cdr3_aa: CASSRDGTEGQVF; cdr3_nt: TGTGCCAGCAGCCGAGACGGGACAGAGGGACAAGTTTTT
clone_size: NA; cdr3_length: 15; j_call: TRBJ1-1; v_call: TRBV5-5; d_call: NA; cdr3_aa: CASSLEWSMNTEAFF; cdr3_nt: TGTGCCAGCAGCTTGGAGTGGAGTATGAACACTGAAGCTTTCTTT
clone_size: NA; cdr3_length: 12; j_call: TRBJ2-7; v_call: TRBV7-9; d_call: NA; cdr3_aa: CASSFLGYEQYF; cdr3_nt: TGTGCCAGCAGCTTCCTAGGCTACGAGCAGTACTTC
clone_size: NA; cdr3_length: 15; j_call: TRBJ1-5; v_call: TRBV7-2; d_call: NA; cdr3_aa: CASSLDSRRDQPQHF; cdr3_nt: TGTGCCAGCAGCTTAGATAGTCGAAGGGATCAGCCCCAGCATTTT
clone_size: NA; cdr3_length: 15; j_call: TRBJ2-7; v_call: TRBV21-1; d_call: NA; cdr3_aa: CASSSRQASSYEQYF; cdr3_nt: TGTGCCAGCAGCAGCCGACAGGCTAGCTCCTACGAGCAGTACTTC
clone_size: NA; cdr3_length: 13; j_call: TRBJ1-1; v_call: TRBV6-1; d_call: NA; cdr3_aa: CASSSLRNTEAFF; cdr3_nt: TGTGCCAGCAGTTCCTTAAGGAACACTGAAGCTTTCTTT
clone_size: NA; cdr3_length: 13; j_call: TRBJ2-7; v_call: TRBV5-4; d_call: NA; cdr3_aa: CASSVDRIYEQYF; cdr3_nt: TGTGCCAGCAGTGTCGACAGGATCTACGAGCAGTACTTC